The 27 T cell receptor beta chains reported below all come from one sample, sequenced in a study of response to subunit inactivated influenza vaccine. TCRdb independently ran MiXCR on the RT-PCR reads; one entry per CDR3 protein. Here the sample spans some 600,000 distinct CDR3 sequences, around 15% being singletons. This material consisted of PBMCs from blood, taken less than 15 days before vaccination. The receptor set was obtained from a man in his fifties who received an inactivated influenza vaccine.

The gene calls are TRBV4-3 and TRBJ2-1; tentatively, D is TRBD2 (5 bases). This CDR3 spans 15 amino acids. Germline CDR1 is LGHNA and CDR2 is YSLEER. V lost 4 bases, J lost 9 bases, and 19 bases lay in between. CDR3 coding DNA: TGCGCCAGCAGCCCGGAGTTAGCGTCGCTGGGTGAGCAGTTCTTC. It translates to CASSPELASLGEQFF.

This chain uses TRBV7-2 with TRBJ2-5, with 9 nucleotides matching TRBD2. This CDR3 contains 16 residues. The trim removed 1 base at V and 1 base at J, leaving 4 bases unmatched. CDR1 is SGHTA and CDR2 is FQGNSA in the germline V gene. The CDR3 sequence is CASSLVTSGSQETQYF. The CDR3 coding sequence is TGTGCCAGCAGCTTAGTTACTAGCGGGTCCCAAGAGACCCAGTACTTC.

This clonotype has just a few counts. The chain joins TRBV20-1 to TRBJ2-7; 7 nucleotides line up with TRBD2. Germline trimming cut 7 bases from V and 2 bases from J; bases unmatched to any gene: 8. CDR1 is DFQATT and CDR2 is SNEGSKA in the germline V gene (reference sequence). The CDR3 is 13 amino acids. CDR3 bases: TGCAGTGGATCCAGCGGGACTACCTACGAGCAGTACTTC. It specifies CSGSSGTTYEQYF.

Many counts were recorded for this clonotype. The chain recombines TRBV11-2 with TRBJ2-3; weak D call: TRBD2 (6 bases). Trimming pared 0 bases from V and 1 base from J, leaving 14 bases between. CDR1 and CDR2 from the germline V gene are SGHAT and FQNNGV. The CDR3 is 17 residues long. The CDR3 DNA reads as TGTGCCAGCAGCTTAGATCGGGGGACCCCAGGCACAGATACGCAGTATTTT. It encodes CASSLDRGTPGTDTQYF.

This clonotype appeared a few times. The genes are TRBV11-2 and TRBJ2-7; 10 bases fit TRBD2. The germline V gene encodes CDR1 SGHAT and CDR2 FQNNGV. This CDR3 is 15 amino acids long. V dropped 3 bases and J dropped 4; count of bases not matched to a gene: 6. CDR3 sequence reads: CASSFSWTSGYEQYF. The CDR3 DNA follows: TGTGCCAGCAGCTTTTCCTGGACTAGCGGATACGAGCAGTACTTC. Full variable domain (remainder filled in from reference TRBV11-2 and TRBJ2-7): EAGVAQSPRYKIIEKRQSVAFWCNPISGHATLYWYQQILGQGPKLLIQFQNNGVVDDSQLPKDRFSAERLKGVDSTLKIQPAKLEDSAVYLCASSFSWTSGYEQYFGPGTRLTVT.

In its sample, this clonotype was seen many times. The chain's CDR3 is CASSVRGHNTGELFF. In nucleotides, the CDR3 is TGTGCCAGCAGCGTCCGGGGGCATAACACCGGGGAGCTGTTTTTT. The rearrangement joins TRBV9 to TRBJ2-2; D may correspond to TRBD1 or TRBD2 (6 bases each). The V gene lost 2 bases and the J gene lost 2 bases, with 10 bases spanning the gap. The germline CDR1 and CDR2 sequences are SGDLS and YYNGEE. The length of the CDR3 is 15 residues.

There are a few counts of this clonotype. This chain connects TRBV15 to TRBJ2-7, with D perhaps TRBD1 (6 bases). Trimming shortened V by 0 bases and J by 0 bases, and 15 bases separated the two germline ends. In germline, CDR1 is LNHNV, CDR2 YYDKDF (reference sequence). There are 17 residues in the CDR3. CDR3 bases: TGTGCCACCAGCAGAGACGCGGTACAGGGAAGCTCCTACGAGCAGTACTTC. It translates to CATSRDAVQGSSYEQYF.

In its sample, this clonotype was seen a few times. The CDR3 sequence: CASKFGEGRGYTF. The CDR3 DNA reads as TGTGCCAGCAAATTCGGGGAGGGACGTGGCTACACCTTC. The V call is TRBV12-3 or TRBV12-4, the J call TRBJ1-2, with a tentative D call TRBD1 (5 bases). The CDR3 contains 13 residues. Between the trimmed V and J ends, which lost 7 bases and 7 bases, there was a span of 16 bases.

The chain employs TRBV27 and TRBJ2-2, with 9 positions matching TRBD2. Germline V CDR1 and CDR2: MNHEY, SMNVEV (reference sequence). The CDR3 sequence is 16 residues long. The trim removed 5 bases at V and 3 bases at J, leaving 7 bases unmatched. DNA of the CDR3: TGTGCCAGCAGTACTATAGCGGGAGTGGACACCGGGGAGCTGTTTTTT. Translating gives CASSTIAGVDTGELFF.

This clonotype was detected many times. The CDR3 loop is CASSYLQFNEKLFF. CDR3 nucleotides: TGTGCCAGCAGTTATCTGCAGTTTAATGAAAAACTGTTTTTT. The rearrangement joins TRBV6-5 to TRBJ1-4; D remains ambiguous. Germline assignment: CDR1 MNHEY and CDR2 SVGAGI. The CDR3 runs to 14 residues. V was cut by 3 bases and J by 4 bases, with 9 bases left in between.

V and J are TRBV6-2 or TRBV6-3 and TRBJ1-2; 10 positions match TRBD1. CDR3 length: 13 amino acids. V gave up 10 bases and J gave up 3 bases; unmatched junction bases: 5. Germline loops: CDR1 MNHEY, CDR2 SVGEGT. The CDR3 DNA is TGTGCCAACAGACAGGGGGCAGACTATGGCTACACCTTC. Translated: CANRQGADYGYTF.

Only one count was recorded for this clonotype. The chain employs TRBV11-1 and TRBJ2-3; 12 positions agree with TRBD2. Trimming cost V 6 bases and J 2 bases; bases outside gene matches: 9. Germline V gene data show CDR1 as SGHAT and CDR2 as FQDESV (reference sequence). CDR3 length: 17 amino acids. CDR3 sequence: CASRYWTSGTLTDTQYF. The CDR3 DNA reads as TGTGCCAGCAGGTACTGGACTAGCGGGACTCTCACAGATACGCAGTATTTT.

In its sample, this clonotype was seen a few times. The V call is TRBV6-2 or TRBV6-3, the J call TRBJ1-1; D gene unclear. The CDR3 is made up of 13 amino acids. Trimming took 5 bases from V and 3 from J, leaving 10 bases between them. Germline CDR1 is MNHEY and CDR2 is SVGEGT. The CDR3 sequence: CASSQGRDTEAFF. The CDR3 nucleotides are TGTGCCAGCAGTCAAGGACGGGACACTGAAGCTTTCTTT.

V gene TRBV28 combines with J gene TRBJ2-7, with a weak D call TRBD1 (5 bases). V was cut by 2 bases and J by 3 bases, with 11 bases left in between. Germline V gene data show CDR1 as MDHEN and CDR2 as SYDVKM. The CDR3 runs to 14 residues. For the CDR3, the DNA is TGTGCCAGCAGTTTAACCAGGGTATACTACGAGCAGTACTTC. It is translated as CASSLTRVYYEQYF.

This clonotype occurred a few times. This chain links TRBV7-9 with TRBJ2-5; the match to TRBD1 covers 8 bases. Per germline, CDR1 SEHNR and CDR2 FQNEAQ (reference sequence). This CDR3 comprises 15 residues. The junction had 10 bases not matched to a gene; V was cut back by 5 bases and J by 5 bases. Written as DNA, the CDR3 is TGTGCCAGCAGCCCGAGGGACAGGATGGGTGAGACCCAGTACTTC. It yields the protein CASSPRDRMGETQYF. Using reference TRBV7-9 and TRBJ2-5 for the parts outside the CDR3, the full variable domain is DTGVSQNPRHKITKRGQNVTFRCDPISEHNRLYWYRQTLGQGPEFLTYFQNEAQLEKSRLLSDRFSAERPKGSFSTLEIQRTEQGDSAMYLCASSPRDRMGETQYFGPGTRLLVL.

The chain carries TRBV9 and TRBJ2-5, with no clear D. V shed 1 base and J shed 0 bases, with 4 bases lying between them. Germline CDR1 and CDR2: SGDLS and YYNGEE. The CDR3 length is 13 residues. CDR3 in DNA: TGTGCCAGCAGCGTAAGTTACCAAGAGACCCAGTACTTC. Its protein product is CASSVSYQETQYF. Variable domain in full (rest from reference TRBV9 and TRBJ2-5): DSGVTQTPKHLITATGQRVTLRCSPRSGDLSVYWYQQSLDQGLQFLIQYYNGEERAKGNILERFSAQQFPDLHSELNLSSLELGDSALYFCASSVSYQETQYFGPGTRLLVL.

This clonotype was recorded a few times. The chain combines TRBV28 with TRBJ2-7; TRBD2 might be the D (5 bases). The CDR3 sequence is 13 residues long. CDR1 MDHEN and CDR2 SYDVKM come from the germline V gene. V lost 1 base and J 2 bases, leaving 6 bases between the germline ends. In nucleotides, the CDR3 is TGTGCCAGCAGTTTATCGGAGGCCTACGAGCAGTACTTC. Its protein product is CASSLSEAYEQYF.

The chain couples TRBV6-6 to TRBJ2-1; D ambiguous. The CDR3 has 11 amino acids. CDR1 and CDR2 (germline): MNHNY, SVGAGI (reference sequence). Trimming took 11 bases from V and 6 from J, leaving 11 bases between them. The CDR3 sequence: CAVVAFNEQFF. The CDR3 bases are TGTGCCGTGGTCGCCTTCAATGAGCAGTTCTTC.

This clonotype was seen only a few times. V is TRBV5-1 and J is TRBJ2-4; 12 bases agree with TRBD1. The CDR3 runs to 14 residues. V was pared by 4 bases and J by 8 bases, with 4 bases of the junction left unmatched. Germline V gives CDR1 SGHRS, CDR2 YFSETQ. The CDR3 sequence: CASSPGQGAHIQYF. The DNA of the CDR3 is TGCGCCAGCAGCCCGGGACAGGGGGCCCACATTCAGTACTTC. The entire variable domain, with the rest obtained from reference TRBV5-1 and TRBJ2-4, is as follows: KAGVTQTPRYLIKTRGQQVTLSCSPISGHRSVSWYQQTPGQGLQFLFEYFSETQRNKGNFPGRFSGRQFSNSRSEMNVSTLELGDSALYLCASSPGQGAHIQYFGAGTRLSVL.

This sequence joins TRBV4-3 and TRBJ2-2; D remains ambiguous. Between the trimmed V and J ends, which lost 4 bases and 6 bases, there was a span of 18 bases. The CDR3 is 16 amino acids. Germline V lookup: CDR1 LGHNA, CDR2 YSLEER. CDR3 in DNA: TGCGCCAGCAGCCCCGATGGGGTAGTTAGAGCCGGGGAGCTGTTTTTT. Translating gives CASSPDGVVRAGELFF.

This clonotype was seen many times. The chain carries TRBV5-1 and TRBJ1-2, with 11 positions matching TRBD1. This CDR3 is 16 amino acids long. V lost 0 bases and J lost 7; bases outside the gene matches: 8. The germline gives CDR1 SGHRS, CDR2 YFSETQ. CDR3 sequence reads: CASSLATGTGGSGYTF. In DNA, the CDR3 is TGCGCCAGCAGCTTGGCAACCGGGACAGGGGGAAGTGGCTACACCTTC.

This rearrangement joins TRBV7-9 to TRBJ2-7, with D perhaps matching TRBD2 (5 bases). V shed 1 base and J shed 2 bases, with 12 bases lying between them. The CDR3 loop spans 15 amino acids. Germline V lookup: CDR1 SEHNR, CDR2 FQNEAQ (reference sequence). The CDR3 DNA sequence: TGTGCCAGCAGCTTAGTTGTTTTCGGGGCCTACGAGCAGTACTTC. Translating it yields CASSLVVFGAYEQYF.

The rearrangement joins TRBV4-3 to TRBJ1-2; D remains unclear. V shed 1 base and J shed 5 bases, with 11 bases lying between them. The CDR3 runs 14 residues. Germline lookup yields CDR1 LGHNA and CDR2 YSLEER. CDR3 in DNA: TGCGCCAGCAGCCAAGGAATCCCCCCATATGGCTACACCTTC. This encodes CASSQGIPPYGYTF.

This clonotype turned up a few times. CDR3 sequence: CASSQDHGRRYGYTF. The CDR3 DNA sequence: TGCGCCAGCAGCCAAGATCATGGCAGACGCTATGGCTACACCTTC. The gene calls are TRBV4-3 and TRBJ1-2; D is uncertain. Germline values: CDR1 LGHNA, CDR2 YSLEER. CDR3 size: 15 residues. V was clipped by 0 bases and J by 4 bases, with 12 bases between them.

This clonotype was counted between two and nine times. The V and J genes are TRBV5-4 and TRBJ2-7; D remains unclear. Germline V gene sequence: CDR1 SGHNT, CDR2 YYREEE (reference sequence). The CDR3 is made up of 11 amino acids. The ends were cut back, 6 bases at V and 6 bases at J, with 10 bases in the middle. The CDR3 reads CASTEWGEQYF. The CDR3 bases are TGTGCCAGCACCGAGTGGGGCGAGCAGTACTTC.

In this sample, this clonotype turned up a few times. The rearrangement joins TRBV9 to TRBJ1-6, with a possible D match to TRBD1 (5 bases). In germline, CDR1 is SGDLS, CDR2 YYNGEE. CDR3 length equals 17 residues. V was trimmed by 0 bases and J by 6 bases, leaving 16 bases between them. CDR3 loop: CASSVERGPDSNSPLHF. CDR3 nucleotides: TGTGCCAGCAGCGTAGAAAGGGGCCCCGACAGTAATTCACCCCTCCACTTT.

In DNA, the CDR3 is TGCAGTGCTAAAGAGAGGAGTCAGAGGACTGAAGCTTTCTTT. This translates into CSAKERSQRTEAFF. V usage is TRBV20-1 and J usage is TRBJ1-1; no definite D call. The CDR3 consists of 14 residues. Germline assignment: CDR1 DFQATT and CDR2 SNEGSKA (reference sequence). The germline V and J ends were trimmed by 4 bases and 5 bases, with 17 bases remaining between them.